These 9 T cell receptor beta chains share one sample of origin, sequenced in a study of OX40 agonist ivuxolimab in advanced cancers. Profiling relied on immunoSEQ multiplex PCR, and the TCRdb table lists in-frame clones only, not all of them. The sample has tens of thousands of clones, 88% seen once. Material: CD4+ or CD8+ T cells sorted from blood, obtained in a trial of the OX40 agonist ivuxolimab. These receptors were obtained from an adult with an advanced solid tumor such as melanoma, head and neck, liver or kidney cancer.

This chain connects TRBV5-4 to TRBJ2-7; D gene unclear. The CDR3 contains 14 residues. Germline V CDR1 and CDR2: SGHNT, YYREEE (reference sequence). V was pared by 1 base and J by 3 bases, with 11 bases between. This CDR3 reads CASSLKDGRYEQYF. Here the CDR3 DNA reads TGTGCCAGCAGCTTGAAGGACGGACGCTACGAGCAGTACTTC.

Here the CDR3 DNA reads TGTGCCAGCACCCCGTCCACAGATACGCAGTATTTT. Protein sequence: CASTPSTDTQYF. The rearrangement joins TRBV9 to TRBJ2-3; no clear D gene. The V and J ends lost 6 bases and 2 bases respectively, with 7 bases between them. CDR3 size: 12 residues. Per the germline V gene, CDR1 is SGDLS and CDR2 is YYNGEE.

The rearrangement links TRBV18 to TRBJ1-4; D might be TRBD1 (5 bases). Looked up from germline, CDR1 is KGHSH and CDR2 is LQKENI. The CDR3 length is 13 residues. The V and J ends lost 3 bases and 5 bases respectively, with 7 bases between them. This chain's CDR3 is CASSPGENEKLFF. CDR3 sequence (DNA): TGTGCCAGCTCACCGGGGGAGAATGAAAAACTGTTTTTT. Using reference TRBV18 and TRBJ1-4 for the parts outside the CDR3, the full variable domain is NAGVMQNPRHLVRRRGQEARLRCSPMKGHSHVYWYRQLPEEGLKFMVYLQKENIIDESGMPKERFSAEFPKEGPSILRIQQVVRGDSAAYFCASSPGENEKLFFGSGTQLSVL.

In regard to this clone: The sample has other DNA sequences that encode this CDR3 too. The J gene is TRBJ1-1, the V gene TRBV2; D is ambiguous. V was clipped by 7 bases and J by 6 bases, with 21 bases between them. This CDR3 has 15 amino acids. CDR1 and CDR2 from the germline V gene are SNHLY and FYNNEI. CDR3 loop: CASNARRLGGPEAFF. CDR3 DNA: TGTGCCAGCAATGCCAGGAGACTGGGTGGCCCTGAAGCTTTCTTT. Using reference TRBV2 and TRBJ1-1 for the parts outside the CDR3, the full variable domain is EPEVTQTPSHQVTQMGQEVILRCVPISNHLYFYWYRQILGQKVEFLVSFYNNEISEKSEIFDDQFSVERPDGSNFTLKIRSTKLEDSAMYFCASNARRLGGPEAFFGQGTRLTVV.

The J gene is TRBJ2-7, the V gene TRBV11-2, with D tentatively TRBD1 (7 bases). Trimming shortened V by 3 bases and J by 7 bases, and 28 bases separated the two germline ends. This CDR3 contains 18 residues. Germline V gene sequence: CDR1 SGHAT, CDR2 FQNNGV. CDR3 residues: CASSFRQGGGRGLGEQYF. CDR3 nucleotide sequence: TGTGCCAGCAGCTTCCGACAGGGTGGGGGGAGAGGTCTGGGAGAGCAGTACTTC.

DNA for the CDR3: TGCGCCAGCAGCCTCACTAGCGGGAGGCTCGATGAGCAGTTCTTC. This sequence encodes CASSLTSGRLDEQFF. V gene TRBV4-1 combines with J gene TRBJ2-1, with TRBD2 matching over 12 bases. J lost 8 bases, V lost 4 bases, and 6 bases had no gene match. Germline V gene sequence: CDR1 MGHRA, CDR2 YSYEKL. The CDR3 covers 15 residues.

The genes are TRBV2 and TRBJ2-5; perhaps TRBD1 as D (6 bases). V dropped 7 bases and J dropped 3 bases, with 12 bases sitting between them. Germline assignment: CDR1 SNHLY and CDR2 FYNNEI. CDR3 length: 13 amino acids. CDR3 nucleotides: TGTGCCAGCACCGACTCAGGGGAAGAGACCCAGTACTTC. Translating it yields CASTDSGEETQYF.

The V and J genes are TRBV21-1 and TRBJ2-7; no check of the table's D call, TRBD2, against the DNA was made. TRBV21-1 is described as a pseudogene. CDR3 length: 13 amino acids. CDR3 sequence reads: CASSKGGGRAAYF. The CDR3 DNA reads TGTGCCAGCAGCAAAGGAGGAGGCAGAGCGGCGTACTTC.

This sequence joins TRBV5-1 and TRBJ1-3; D unclear. The germline gives CDR1 SGHRS, CDR2 YFSETQ. Trimming pared 5 bases from V and 1 base from J, leaving 10 bases between. CDR3 length: 14 amino acids. CDR3: CASSPGGSGNTIYF. The CDR3 DNA sequence: TGCGCCAGCAGTCCCGGAGGGTCTGGAAACACCATATATTTT.